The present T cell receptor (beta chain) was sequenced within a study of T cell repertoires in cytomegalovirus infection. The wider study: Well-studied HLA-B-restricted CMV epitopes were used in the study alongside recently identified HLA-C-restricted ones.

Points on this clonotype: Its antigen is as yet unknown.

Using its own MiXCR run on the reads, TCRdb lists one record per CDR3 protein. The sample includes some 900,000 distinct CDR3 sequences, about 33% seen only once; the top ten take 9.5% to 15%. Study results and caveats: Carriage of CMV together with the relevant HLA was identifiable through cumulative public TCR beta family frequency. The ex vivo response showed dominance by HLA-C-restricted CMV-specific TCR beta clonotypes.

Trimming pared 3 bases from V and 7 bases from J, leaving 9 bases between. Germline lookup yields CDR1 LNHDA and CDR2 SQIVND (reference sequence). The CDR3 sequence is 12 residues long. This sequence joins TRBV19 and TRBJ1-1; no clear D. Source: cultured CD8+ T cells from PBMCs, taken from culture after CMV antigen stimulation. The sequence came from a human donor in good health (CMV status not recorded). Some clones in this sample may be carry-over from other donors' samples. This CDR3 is CASSIARDEAFF. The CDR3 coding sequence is TGTGCCAGTAGTATCGCTAGAGATGAAGCTTTCTTT.